This entry describes one T cell receptor (beta chain). The antigen is not known. These data belong to a study of cytomegalovirus exposure and HLA in healthy donors. Each donor was nominally healthy when sampled (though unrecorded immune exposures were likely). The germline V gene has CDR1 SGHNT and CDR2 YYREEE (reference sequence). The CDR3 has 16 residues. V gave up 3 bases and J gave up 8 bases; unmatched junction bases: 9. The PCR was carried out with 60 Vbeta primers and 13 Jbeta primers. Clones were sequenced by immunoSEQ multiplex PCR, and TCRdb holds only the in-frame ones, with some missing. The sample carries about 130,000 clones, about 70% recorded once. General study points: Being indistinguishable, some V segments were excluded, TRBV6-2 and TRBV6-3 among them. A later analysis linked a missense DCLRE1C variant to TCR beta V- and J-gene trimming. TCR beta sequences numbering 15,000 to 20,000 were associated with HLA alleles at 0.05 false discovery rate in a later analysis.

The gene calls are TRBV5-4 and TRBJ2-2; 11 bases map to TRBD1. The source of this sequence is a man in his forties in good health and CMV-seronegative. The sequenced material came from PBMCs. The chain's CDR3 is CASSSWDRGAGGELFF. Here the CDR3 DNA reads TGTGCCAGCAGCTCATGGGACAGGGGGGCAGGAGGGGAGCTGTTTTTT.